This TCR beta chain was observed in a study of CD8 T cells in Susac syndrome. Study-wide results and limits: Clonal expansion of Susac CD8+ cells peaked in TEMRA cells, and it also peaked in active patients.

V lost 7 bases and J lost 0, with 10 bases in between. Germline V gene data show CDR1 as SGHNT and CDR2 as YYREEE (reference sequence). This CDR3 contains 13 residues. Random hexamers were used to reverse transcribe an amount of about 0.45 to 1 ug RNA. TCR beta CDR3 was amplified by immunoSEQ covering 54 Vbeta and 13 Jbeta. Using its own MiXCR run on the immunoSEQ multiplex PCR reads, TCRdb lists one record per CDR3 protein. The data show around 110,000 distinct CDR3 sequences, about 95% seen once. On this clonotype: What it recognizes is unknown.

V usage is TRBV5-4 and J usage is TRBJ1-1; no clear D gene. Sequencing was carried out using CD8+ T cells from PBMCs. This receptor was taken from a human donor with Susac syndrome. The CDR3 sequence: CASAAGLNTEAFF. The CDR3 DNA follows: TGTGCCAGCGCCGCGGGCTTGAACACTGAAGCTTTCTTT.